This T cell receptor (beta chain) was captured in a study of blood T cell repertoires in COVID-19. Study information: From the United States, Italy and Spain came samples of acute and convalescent COVID-19. The cDNA or gDNA used as material had been derived from T cells, B-cell-depleted T cells, or PBMCs.

The ends were cut back, 6 bases at V and 8 bases at J, with 13 bases in the middle. Germline lookup yields CDR1 MGHDK and CDR2 SYGVNS. There are 12 residues in the CDR3. Followed over time, Seattle patients had been enrolled while infection was active. Libraries were prepared by immunoSEQ multiplex PCR; TCRdb keeps only in-frame clonotypes and omits some of them. The sample consists of around 210,000 clones, approximately 84% of them appearing once. Sequenced: peripheral blood. The V gene is TRBV25-1, the J gene TRBJ1-2; D is uncertain. The source is an elderly woman with COVID-19, enrolled during active disease. The DNA of the CDR3 is TGTGCCAGCAGCGACTCAGTGAAAGGCTACACCTTC. Protein: CASSDSVKGYTF.